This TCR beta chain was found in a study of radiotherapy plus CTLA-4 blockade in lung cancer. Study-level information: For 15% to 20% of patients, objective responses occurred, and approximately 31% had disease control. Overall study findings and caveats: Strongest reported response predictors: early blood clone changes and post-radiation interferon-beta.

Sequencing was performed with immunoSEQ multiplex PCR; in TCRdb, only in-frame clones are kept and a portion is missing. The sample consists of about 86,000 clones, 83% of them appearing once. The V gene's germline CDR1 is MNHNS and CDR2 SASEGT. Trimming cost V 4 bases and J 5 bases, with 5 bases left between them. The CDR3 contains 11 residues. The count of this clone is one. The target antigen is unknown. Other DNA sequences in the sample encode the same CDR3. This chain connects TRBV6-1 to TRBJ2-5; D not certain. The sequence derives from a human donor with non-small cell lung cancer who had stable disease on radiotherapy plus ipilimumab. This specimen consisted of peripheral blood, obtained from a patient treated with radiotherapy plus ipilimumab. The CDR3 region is CASSGSETQYF. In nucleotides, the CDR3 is TGTGCCAGCAGTGGCTCGGAGACCCAGTACTTC.